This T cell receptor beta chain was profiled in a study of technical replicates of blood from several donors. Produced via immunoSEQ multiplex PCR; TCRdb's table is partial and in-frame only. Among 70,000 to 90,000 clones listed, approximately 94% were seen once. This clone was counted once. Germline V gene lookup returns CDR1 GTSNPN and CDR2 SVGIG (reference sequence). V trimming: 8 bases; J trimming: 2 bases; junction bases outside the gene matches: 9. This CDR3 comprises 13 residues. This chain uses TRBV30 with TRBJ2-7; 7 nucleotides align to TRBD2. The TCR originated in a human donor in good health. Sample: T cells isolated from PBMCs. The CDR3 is CAPGEGLTYEQYF. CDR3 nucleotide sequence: TGTGCCCCCGGGGAGGGCCTCACCTACGAGCAGTACTTC.